A selection of T cell receptor beta chains follows, all from one sample in a study of T cells of healthy individuals. In TCRdb, the 5' RACE reads were re-called with MiXCR into one record per CDR3 protein. The sample has 85,000 to 100,000 distinct CDR3 sequences, approximately 15% seen once. These TCRs come from a human donor in good health. Both conserved end residues are part of each CDR3. A D gene is named only where the DNA matches it firmly. Clone size is stated in some rows and not others, as once, few, many or a class when expanded.

j_gene,v_gene,abundance,d_gene,CDR3nt,CDR3aa
TRBJ1-5,TRBV14,few,NA,TGTGCCAGCAGCCCAGCTGGGGTTAGCAATCAGCCCCAGCATTTT,CASSPAGVSNQPQHF
TRBJ1-4,TRBV6-5,few,NA,TGTGCCAGCAGTTACACCCGGAGTAATGAAAAACTGTTTTTT,CASSYTRSNEKLFF
TRBJ2-3,TRBV4-2,few,TRBD2,TGTGCCAGCAGCGCAGGGGCTAGCGGGGGCAACACAGATACGCAGTATTTT,CASSAGASGGNTDTQYF
TRBJ2-2,TRBV20-1,NA,NA,TGCAGTGCTAGAGATTTGTTACGATCGAAACGCACCGGGGAGCTGTTTTTT,CSARDLLRSKRTGELFF
TRBJ2-3,TRBV5-6,many,TRBD2,TGTGCCAGCAGCTCCAGGACTAGCGGGGATACGCAGTATTTT,CASSSRTSGDTQYF
TRBJ2-3,TRBV12-3/TRBV12-4,NA,NA,TGTGCCAGCAGGCTGGAAGATACGCAGTATTTT,CASRLEDTQYF
TRBJ2-3,TRBV7-9,few,NA,TGTGCCAGCAGCTCGAGACAGAGCACAGATACGCAGTATTTT,CASSSRQSTDTQYF
TRBJ1-1,TRBV28,NA,TRBD1,TGTGCCAGCAGGGGACAGGGCGGGTACGCTGAAGCTTTCTTT,CASRGQGGYAEAFF
TRBJ1-6,TRBV28,few,NA,TGTGCCAGCAGTTTACAGGGACAAAGAAATTCACCCCTCCACTTT,CASSLQGQRNSPLHF
TRBJ2-1,TRBV20-1,NA,NA,TGCAGTGCTAGTATAGGGAATGAGCAGTTCTTC,CSASIGNEQFF
TRBJ2-3,TRBV2,NA,TRBD2,TGTGCCAGCAGTGAAAGTAGCGGGAGTACTAATACGCAGTATTTT,CASSESSGSTNTQYF
TRBJ1-2,TRBV20-1,NA,NA,TGCAGTGCTAGAGGGGGCTCCACCTATGGCTACACCTTC,CSARGGSTYGYTF
TRBJ2-4,TRBV7-2,few,NA,TGTGCCAGCAGCTTCGGCGGGTCCAAAAACATTCAGTACTTC,CASSFGGSKNIQYF
TRBJ1-1,TRBV9,many,NA,TGTGCCAGCAGCGTTTCAGGGAACACTGAAGCTTTCTTT,CASSVSGNTEAFF
TRBJ1-2,TRBV14,few,NA,TGTGCCAGCAGCCAAGTAGGGAGGGGTAACTATGGCTACACCTTC,CASSQVGRGNYGYTF
TRBJ1-6,TRBV12-3/TRBV12-4,many,NA,TGTGCCAGCAGCCTGACGGGTAATTCACCCCTCCACTTT,CASSLTGNSPLHF
TRBJ2-2,TRBV7-2,NA,NA,TGTGCCAGCAGCCCGCGGGGCCCACACACCGGGGAGCTGTTTTTT,CASSPRGPHTGELFF